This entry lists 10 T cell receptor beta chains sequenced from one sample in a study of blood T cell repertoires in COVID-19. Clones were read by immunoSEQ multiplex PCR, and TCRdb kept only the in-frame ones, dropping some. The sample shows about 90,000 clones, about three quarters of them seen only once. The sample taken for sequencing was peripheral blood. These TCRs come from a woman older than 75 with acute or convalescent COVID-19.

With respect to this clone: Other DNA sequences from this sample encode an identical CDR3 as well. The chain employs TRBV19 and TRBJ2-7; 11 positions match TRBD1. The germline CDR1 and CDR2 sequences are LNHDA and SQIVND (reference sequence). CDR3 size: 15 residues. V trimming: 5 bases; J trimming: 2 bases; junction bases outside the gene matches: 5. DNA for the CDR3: TGTGCCAGTAGTTCACCGGGACAGGGGGCCTACGAGCAGTACTTC. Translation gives CASSSPGQGAYEQYF.

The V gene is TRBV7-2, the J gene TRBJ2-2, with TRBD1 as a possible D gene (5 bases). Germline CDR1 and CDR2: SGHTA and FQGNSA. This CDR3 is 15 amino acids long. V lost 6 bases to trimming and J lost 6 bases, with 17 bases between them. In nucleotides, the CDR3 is TGTGCCAGCAGTTTATCTCCCAGGGCGTCCGGGGAGCTGTTTTTT. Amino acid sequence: CASSLSPRASGELFF.

The CDR3 here is CASSNDFNTEAFF. CDR3 coding DNA: TGTGCCAGCAGCAACGACTTTAACACTGAAGCTTTCTTT. This sequence joins TRBV7-9 and TRBJ1-1; D gene unclear. Germline assignment: CDR1 SEHNR and CDR2 FQNEAQ (reference sequence). Trimming stripped 5 bases from V and 2 bases from J, with 9 bases between. This CDR3 comprises 13 residues.

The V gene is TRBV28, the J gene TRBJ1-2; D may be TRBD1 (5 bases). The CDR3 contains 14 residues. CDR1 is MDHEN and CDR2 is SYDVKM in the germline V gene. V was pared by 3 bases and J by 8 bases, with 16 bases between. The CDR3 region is CASSFMQGQGGYTF. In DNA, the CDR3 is TGTGCCAGCAGTTTCATGCAGGGTCAAGGGGGCTACACCTTC.

This CDR3 reads CASSYREGRTEAFF. Written as DNA, the CDR3 is TGTGCCAGCAGTTATCGGGAGGGACGAACTGAAGCTTTCTTT. The chain has TRBV6-6 and TRBJ1-1, with D possibly matching TRBD1 (5 bases). The germline gives CDR1 MNHNY, CDR2 SVGAGI (reference sequence). V dropped 3 bases and J dropped 5 bases, with 13 bases sitting between them. This CDR3 is built from 14 residues.

CDR3 protein: CASSSGEGYQPQHF. The CDR3 DNA reads TGTGCCAGCAGCTCTGGAGAGGGTTATCAGCCCCAGCATTTT. V and J are TRBV7-9 and TRBJ1-5, with unresolved D. CDR3 size: 14 residues. V gave up 4 bases and J gave up 5 bases, with 12 bases separating them. CDR1 and CDR2 from the germline V gene are SEHNR and FQNEAQ (reference sequence).

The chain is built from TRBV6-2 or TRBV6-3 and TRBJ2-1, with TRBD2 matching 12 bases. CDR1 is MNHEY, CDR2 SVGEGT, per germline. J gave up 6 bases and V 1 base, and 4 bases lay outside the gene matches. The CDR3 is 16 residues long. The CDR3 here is CASSYYTSGGSNEQFF. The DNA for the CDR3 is TGTGCCAGCAGTTACTACACTAGCGGGGGGAGCAATGAGCAGTTCTTC.

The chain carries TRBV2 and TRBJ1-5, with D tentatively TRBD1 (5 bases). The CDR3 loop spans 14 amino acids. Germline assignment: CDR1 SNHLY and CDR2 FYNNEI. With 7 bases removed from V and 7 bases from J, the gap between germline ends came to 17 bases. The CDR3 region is CASTYAGEEQPQHF. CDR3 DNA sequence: TGTGCCAGCACCTATGCGGGGGAAGAACAGCCCCAGCATTTT.

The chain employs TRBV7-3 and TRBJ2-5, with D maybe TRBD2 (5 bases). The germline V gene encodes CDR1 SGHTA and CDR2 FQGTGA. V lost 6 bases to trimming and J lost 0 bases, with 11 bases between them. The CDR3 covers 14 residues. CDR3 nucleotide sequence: TGTGCCAGCAGTCCGGGGTTGTACCAAGAGACCCAGTACTTC. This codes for CASSPGLYQETQYF. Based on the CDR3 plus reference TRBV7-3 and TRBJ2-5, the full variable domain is GAGVSQTPSNKVTEKGKYVELRCDPISGHTALYWYRQSLGQGPEFLIYFQGTGAADDSGLPNDRFFAVRPEGSVSTLKIQRTERGDSAVYLCASSPGLYQETQYFGPGTRLLVL.

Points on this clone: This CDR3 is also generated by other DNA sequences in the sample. This CDR3 is CASSLGQVTDTQYF. As DNA, the CDR3 is TGCGCCAGCAGCTTGGGGCAAGTCACAGATACGCAGTATTTT. The chain employs TRBV5-1 and TRBJ2-3; D not resolved. The CDR3 contains 14 residues. Germline CDR1 reads SGHRS; CDR2 reads YFSETQ. Trimming left V 0 bases short and J 2 bases short, with 7 bases between.